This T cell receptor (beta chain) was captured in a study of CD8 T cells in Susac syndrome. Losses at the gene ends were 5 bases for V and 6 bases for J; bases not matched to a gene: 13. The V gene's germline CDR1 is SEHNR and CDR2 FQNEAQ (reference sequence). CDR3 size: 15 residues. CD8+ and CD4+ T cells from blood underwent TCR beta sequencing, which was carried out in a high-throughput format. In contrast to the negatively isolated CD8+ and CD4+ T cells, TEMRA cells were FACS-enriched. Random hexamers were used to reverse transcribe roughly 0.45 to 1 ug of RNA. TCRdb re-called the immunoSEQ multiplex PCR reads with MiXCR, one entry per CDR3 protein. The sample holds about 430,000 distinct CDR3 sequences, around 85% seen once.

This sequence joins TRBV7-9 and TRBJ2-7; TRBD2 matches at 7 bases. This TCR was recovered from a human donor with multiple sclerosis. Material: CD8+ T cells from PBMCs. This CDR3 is CASSRALAGVLEQYF. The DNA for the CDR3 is TGTGCCAGCAGCCGGGCCCTCGCGGGGGTTCTCGAGCAGTACTTC.